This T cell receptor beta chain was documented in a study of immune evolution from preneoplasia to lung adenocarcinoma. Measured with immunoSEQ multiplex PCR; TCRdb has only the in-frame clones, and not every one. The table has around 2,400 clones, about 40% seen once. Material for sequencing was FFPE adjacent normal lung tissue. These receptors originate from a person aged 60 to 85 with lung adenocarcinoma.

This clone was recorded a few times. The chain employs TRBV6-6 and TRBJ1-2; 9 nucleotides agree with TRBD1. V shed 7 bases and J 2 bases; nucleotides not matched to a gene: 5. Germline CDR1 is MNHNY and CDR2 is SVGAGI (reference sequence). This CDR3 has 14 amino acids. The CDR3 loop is CASNNRGQNYGYTF. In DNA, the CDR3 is TGTGCCAGCAATAACAGGGGGCAGAACTATGGCTACACCTTC.